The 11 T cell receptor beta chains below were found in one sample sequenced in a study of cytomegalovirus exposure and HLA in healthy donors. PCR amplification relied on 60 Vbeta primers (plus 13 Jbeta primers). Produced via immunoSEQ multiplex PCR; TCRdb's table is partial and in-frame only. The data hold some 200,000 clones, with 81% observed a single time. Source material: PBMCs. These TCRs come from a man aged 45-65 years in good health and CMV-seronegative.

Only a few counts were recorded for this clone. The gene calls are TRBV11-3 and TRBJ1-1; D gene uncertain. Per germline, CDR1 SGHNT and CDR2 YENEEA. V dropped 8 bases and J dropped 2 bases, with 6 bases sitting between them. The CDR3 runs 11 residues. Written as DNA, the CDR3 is TGTGCCAGCGCACTAAACACTGAAGCTTTCTTT. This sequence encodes CASALNTEAFF.

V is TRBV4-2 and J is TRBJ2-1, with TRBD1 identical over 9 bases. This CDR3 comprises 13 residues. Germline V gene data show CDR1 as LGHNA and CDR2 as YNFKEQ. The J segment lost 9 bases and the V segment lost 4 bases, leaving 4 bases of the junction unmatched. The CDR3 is CASSPLTGGEQFF. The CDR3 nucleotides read TGTGCCAGCAGCCCACTGACAGGGGGTGAGCAGTTCTTC.

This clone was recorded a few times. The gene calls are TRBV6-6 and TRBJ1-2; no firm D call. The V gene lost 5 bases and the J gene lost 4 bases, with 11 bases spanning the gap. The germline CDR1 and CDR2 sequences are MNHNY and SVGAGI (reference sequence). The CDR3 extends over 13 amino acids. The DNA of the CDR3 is TGTGCCAGCAGTACATACGGGTCCTATGGCTACACCTTC. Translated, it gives CASSTYGSYGYTF.

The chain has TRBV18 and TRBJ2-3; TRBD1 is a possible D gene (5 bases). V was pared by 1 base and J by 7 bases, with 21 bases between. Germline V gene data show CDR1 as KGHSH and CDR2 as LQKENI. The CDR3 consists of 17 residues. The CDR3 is CASSPLLMGRDANTQYF. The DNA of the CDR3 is TGTGCCAGCTCACCACTTTTGATGGGCAGGGATGCGAATACGCAGTATTTT.

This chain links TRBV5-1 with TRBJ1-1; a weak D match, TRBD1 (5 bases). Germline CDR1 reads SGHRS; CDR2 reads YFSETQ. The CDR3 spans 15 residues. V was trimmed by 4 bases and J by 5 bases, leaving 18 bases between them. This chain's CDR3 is CASSVGTAEGTEAFF. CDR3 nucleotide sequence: TGCGCCAGCAGCGTCGGGACGGCGGAGGGAACTGAAGCTTTCTTT.

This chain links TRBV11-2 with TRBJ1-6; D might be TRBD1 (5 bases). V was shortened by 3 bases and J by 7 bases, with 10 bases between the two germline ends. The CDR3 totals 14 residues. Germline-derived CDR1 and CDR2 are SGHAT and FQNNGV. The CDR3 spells CASSFQGENSPLHF. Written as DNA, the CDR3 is TGTGCCAGCAGCTTTCAAGGGGAAAATTCACCCCTCCACTTT.

The CDR3 coding sequence is TGTGCCAGCAGCCGAGATACAGGTCCCTACGAGCAGTACTTC. It yields the protein CASSRDTGPYEQYF. This chain uses TRBV7-6 with TRBJ2-7; TRBD1 is a possible D gene (5 bases). The CDR3 is 14 residues long. V was trimmed by 5 bases and J by 2 bases, leaving 13 bases between them. Germline lookup yields CDR1 SGHVS and CDR2 FNYEAQ. Together with reference TRBV7-6 and TRBJ2-7, the CDR3 gives the full variable domain: GAGVSQSPRYKVTKRGQDVALRCDPISGHVSLYWYRQALGQGPEFLTYFNYEAQQDKSGLPNDRFSAERPEGSISTLTIQRTEQRDSAMYRCASSRDTGPYEQYFGPGTRLTVT.

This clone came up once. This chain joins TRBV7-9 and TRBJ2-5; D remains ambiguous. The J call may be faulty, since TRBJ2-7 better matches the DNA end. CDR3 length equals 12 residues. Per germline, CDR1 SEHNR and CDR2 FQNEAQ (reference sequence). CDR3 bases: TGTGCCAGCTCTAATATCGTCCGCGAGCAGTACTTC. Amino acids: CASSNIVREQYF.

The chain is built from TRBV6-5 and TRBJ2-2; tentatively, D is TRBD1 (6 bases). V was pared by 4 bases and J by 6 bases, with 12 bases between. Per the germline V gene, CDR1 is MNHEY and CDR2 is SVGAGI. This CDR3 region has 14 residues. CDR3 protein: CASSLGGSAGELFF. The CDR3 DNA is TGTGCCAGCAGTTTAGGGGGTTCGGCCGGGGAGCTGTTTTTT.

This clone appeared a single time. The CDR3 nucleotides read TGTGCCAGCAGCTTGGAGGCGAACACTGAAGCTTTCTTT. As protein: CASSLEANTEAFF. The chain employs TRBV7-9 and TRBJ1-1; D gene uncertain. The V end was cut by 3 bases, the J end by 1 base, with 6 bases between. The CDR3 loop spans 13 amino acids. Germline assignment: CDR1 SEHNR and CDR2 FQNEAQ (reference sequence).

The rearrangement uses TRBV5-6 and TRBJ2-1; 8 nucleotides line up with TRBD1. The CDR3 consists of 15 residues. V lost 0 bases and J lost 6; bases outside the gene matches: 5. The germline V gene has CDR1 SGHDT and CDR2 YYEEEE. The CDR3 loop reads CASSLGQGAINEQFF. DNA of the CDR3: TGTGCCAGCAGCTTGGGCCAGGGGGCGATCAATGAGCAGTTCTTC.